The text below deals with one T cell receptor (beta chain). Its antigen remains unknown. This entry comes from a study of cytomegalovirus exposure and HLA in healthy donors. Regarding the study as a whole: Most of the TCR beta V segments (in an earlier analysis) were productive either about 87% or about 30% of the time. TRBV6-2, TRBV6-3 and other indistinguishable V segments were excluded. Immune exposure information available was restricted to CMV serostatus.

This PCR relied on a set of 60 Vbeta primers and 13 Jbeta primers. Assay: immunoSEQ multiplex PCR; the TCRdb copy retains only in-frame clones and omits some. The sample includes about 190,000 clones, around 82% of them seen just once. Germline V lookup: CDR1 SEHNR, CDR2 FQNEAQ (reference sequence). V shed 5 bases and J shed 2 bases, with 16 bases lying between them. The CDR3 spans 15 residues. The source is a woman under 40 in good health and CMV-seropositive. The genes are TRBV7-9 and TRBJ2-7, with D perhaps TRBD1 (6 bases). Sequencing was carried out using PBMCs. The CDR3 here is CASSHRQAPTYEQYF. The CDR3 nucleotides are TGTGCCAGCAGCCATAGACAGGCTCCCACCTACGAGCAGTACTTC.